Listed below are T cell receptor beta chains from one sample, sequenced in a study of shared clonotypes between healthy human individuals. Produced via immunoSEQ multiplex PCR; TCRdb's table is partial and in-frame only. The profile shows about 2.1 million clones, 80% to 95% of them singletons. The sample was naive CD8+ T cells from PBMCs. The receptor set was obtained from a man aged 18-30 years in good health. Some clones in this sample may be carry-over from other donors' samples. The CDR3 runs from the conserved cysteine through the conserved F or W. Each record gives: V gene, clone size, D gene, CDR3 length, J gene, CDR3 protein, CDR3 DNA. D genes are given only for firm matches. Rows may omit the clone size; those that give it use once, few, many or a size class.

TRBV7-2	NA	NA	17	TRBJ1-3	CASSLGPTTFSGNTIYF	TGTGCCAGCAGCTTAGGACCGACCACATTCTCTGGAAACACCATATATTTT
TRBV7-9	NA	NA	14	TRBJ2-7	CASSAPLASYEQYF	TGTGCCAGCAGCGCCCCTCTAGCTTCCTACGAGCAGTACTTC
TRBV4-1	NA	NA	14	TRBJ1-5	CASSQVARSQPQHF	TGCGCCAGCAGCCAAGTCGCAAGAAGTCAGCCCCAGCATTTT
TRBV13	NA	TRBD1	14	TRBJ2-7	CASSPGTGVYEQYF	TGTGCCAGCAGCCCCGGGACAGGGGTCTACGAGCAGTACTTC
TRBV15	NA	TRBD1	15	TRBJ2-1	CATSARDREYNEQFF	TGTGCCACCAGCGCCCGAGACAGGGAGTACAATGAGCAGTTCTTC
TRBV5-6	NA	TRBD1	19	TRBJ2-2	CASSFRLQGFGKRTGELFF	TGTGCCAGCAGCTTCCGACTACAGGGGTTTGGAAAACGCACCGGGGAGCTGTTTTTT
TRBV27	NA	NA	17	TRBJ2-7	CASSLSPPGPRVYEQYF	TGTGCCAGCAGTTTATCTCCGCCGGGACCCAGGGTCTACGAGCAGTACTTC
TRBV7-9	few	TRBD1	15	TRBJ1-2	CASSQPGQGKTGYTF	TGTGCCAGCAGCCAGCCGGGACAGGGAAAGACCGGCTACACCTTC
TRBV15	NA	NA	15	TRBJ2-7	CATSRDGSNSYEQYF	TGTGCCACCAGCAGAGATGGGTCAAACAGCTACGAGCAGTACTTC
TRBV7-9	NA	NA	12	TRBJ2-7	CASNPPLSEQCF	TGTGCCAGCAACCCCCCTCTCTCCGAGCAGTGCTTC
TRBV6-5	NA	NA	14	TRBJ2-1	CASTRDWDYNEQFF	TGTGCCAGCACCCGGGACTGGGACTACAATGAGCAGTTCTTC
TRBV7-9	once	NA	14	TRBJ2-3	CASSLGPSWDTQYF	TGTGCCAGCAGCTTAGGCCCTTCTTGGGATACGCAGTATTTT
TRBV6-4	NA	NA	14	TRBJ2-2	CASSDGRGTGELFF	TGTGCCAGCAGTGACGGGCGGGGCACCGGGGAGCTGTTTTTT
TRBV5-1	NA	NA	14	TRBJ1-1	CASSLAGVVTEAFF	TGCGCCAGCAGCTTGGCCGGGGTTGTCACTGAAGCTTTCTTT